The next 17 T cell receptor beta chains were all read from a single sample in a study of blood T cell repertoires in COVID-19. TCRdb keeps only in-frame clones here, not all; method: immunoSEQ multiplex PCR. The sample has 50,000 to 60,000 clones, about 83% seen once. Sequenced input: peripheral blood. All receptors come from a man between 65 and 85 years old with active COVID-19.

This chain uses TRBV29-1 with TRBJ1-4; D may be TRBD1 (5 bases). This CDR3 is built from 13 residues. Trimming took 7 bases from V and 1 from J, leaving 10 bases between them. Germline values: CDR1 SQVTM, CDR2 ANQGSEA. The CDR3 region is CSAERGTNEKLFF. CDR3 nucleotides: TGCAGCGCCGAAAGGGGAACTAATGAAAAACTGTTTTTT.

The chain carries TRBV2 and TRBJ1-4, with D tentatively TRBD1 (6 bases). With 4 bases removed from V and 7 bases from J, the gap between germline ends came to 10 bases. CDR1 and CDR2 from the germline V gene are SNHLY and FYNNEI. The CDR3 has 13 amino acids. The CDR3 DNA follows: TGTGCCAGCAGTGGACAGGTAAGTGAAAAACTGTTTTTT. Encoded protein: CASSGQVSEKLFF.

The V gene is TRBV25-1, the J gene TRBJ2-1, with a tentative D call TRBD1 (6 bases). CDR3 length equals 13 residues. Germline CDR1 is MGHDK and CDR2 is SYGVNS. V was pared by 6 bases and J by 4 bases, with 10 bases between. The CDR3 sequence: CASRQGRYNEQFF. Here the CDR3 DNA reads TGTGCCAGCAGACAGGGTCGATACAATGAGCAGTTCTTC.

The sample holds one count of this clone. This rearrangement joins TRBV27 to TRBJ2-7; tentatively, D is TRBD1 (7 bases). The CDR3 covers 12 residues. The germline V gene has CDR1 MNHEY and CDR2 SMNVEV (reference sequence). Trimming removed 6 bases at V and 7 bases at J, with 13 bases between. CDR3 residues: CASSTGAGEQYF. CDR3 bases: TGTGCCAGCAGCACAGGGGCGGGAGAGCAGTACTTC.

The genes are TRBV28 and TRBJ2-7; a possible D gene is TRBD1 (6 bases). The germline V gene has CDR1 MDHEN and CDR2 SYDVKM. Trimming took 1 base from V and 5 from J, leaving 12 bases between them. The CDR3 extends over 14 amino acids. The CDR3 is CASSLLIRGHEQYF. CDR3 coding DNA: TGTGCCAGCAGTTTATTGATCAGGGGTCACGAGCAGTACTTC.

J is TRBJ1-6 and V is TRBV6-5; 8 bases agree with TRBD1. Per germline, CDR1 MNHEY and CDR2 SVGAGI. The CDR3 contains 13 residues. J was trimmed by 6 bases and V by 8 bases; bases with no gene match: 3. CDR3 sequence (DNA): TGTGCCAGCTACGGACAGGGTAATTCACCCCTCCACTTT. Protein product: CASYGQGNSPLHF.

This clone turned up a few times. The CDR3 protein is CASSGTGGTEAFF. Here the CDR3 DNA reads TGTGCCAGCAGTGGAACAGGGGGCACTGAAGCTTTCTTT. This rearrangement joins TRBV6-6 to TRBJ1-1; TRBD1 aligns across 8 bases. The CDR3 covers 13 residues. Germline-derived CDR1 and CDR2 are MNHNY and SVGAGI (reference sequence). With 5 bases clipped from V and 4 bases from J, the junction kept 3 bases outside the gene matches.

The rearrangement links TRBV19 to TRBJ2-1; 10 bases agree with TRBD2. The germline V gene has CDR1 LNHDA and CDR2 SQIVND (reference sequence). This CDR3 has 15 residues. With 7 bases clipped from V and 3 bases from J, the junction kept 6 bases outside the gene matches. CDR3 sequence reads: CASTFSGGLYNEQFF. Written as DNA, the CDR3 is TGTGCCAGTACTTTTAGCGGGGGGCTCTACAATGAGCAGTTCTTC.

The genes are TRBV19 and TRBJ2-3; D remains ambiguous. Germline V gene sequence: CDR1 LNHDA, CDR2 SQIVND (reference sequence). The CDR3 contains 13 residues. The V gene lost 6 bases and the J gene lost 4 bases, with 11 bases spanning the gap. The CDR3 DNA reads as TGTGCCAGTAGCCCTTGGGCGTCAGATACGCAGTATTTT. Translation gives CASSPWASDTQYF.

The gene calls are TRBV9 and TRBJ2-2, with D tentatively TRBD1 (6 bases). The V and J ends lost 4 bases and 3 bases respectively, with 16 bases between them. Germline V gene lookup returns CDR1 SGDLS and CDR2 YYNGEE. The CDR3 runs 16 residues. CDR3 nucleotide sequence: TGTGCCAGCAGCCTCACCCTGGCAGGGGACACCGGGGAGCTGTTTTTT. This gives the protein CASSLTLAGDTGELFF.

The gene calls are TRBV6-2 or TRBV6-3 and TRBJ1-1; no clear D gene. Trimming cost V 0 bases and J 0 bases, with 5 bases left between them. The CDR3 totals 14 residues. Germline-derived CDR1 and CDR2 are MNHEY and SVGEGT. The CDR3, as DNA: TGTGCCAGCAGTTACTCCCAGATGAACACTGAAGCTTTCTTT. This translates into CASSYSQMNTEAFF.

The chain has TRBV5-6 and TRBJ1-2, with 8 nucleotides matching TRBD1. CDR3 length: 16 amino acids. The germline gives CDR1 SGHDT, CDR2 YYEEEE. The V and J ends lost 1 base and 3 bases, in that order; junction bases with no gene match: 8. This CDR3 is CASSLTPGQADYGYTF. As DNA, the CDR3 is TGTGCCAGCAGCTTGACCCCGGGACAGGCTGACTATGGCTACACCTTC.

The CDR3 sequence is CASSVSPEGSPLHF. As DNA, the CDR3 is TGTGCCAGCAGCGTAAGCCCGGAGGGTTCACCCCTCCACTTT. The chain recombines TRBV9 with TRBJ1-6; the D is unclear. Trimming took 1 base from V and 9 from J, leaving 11 bases between them. This CDR3 has 14 amino acids. Germline CDR1 SGDLS, CDR2 YYNGEE.

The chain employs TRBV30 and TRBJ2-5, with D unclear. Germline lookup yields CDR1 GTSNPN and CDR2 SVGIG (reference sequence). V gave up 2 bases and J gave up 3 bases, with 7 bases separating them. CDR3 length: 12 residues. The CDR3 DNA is TGTGCCTGGAGTCCCACAGAAGAGACCCAGTACTTC. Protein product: CAWSPTEETQYF.

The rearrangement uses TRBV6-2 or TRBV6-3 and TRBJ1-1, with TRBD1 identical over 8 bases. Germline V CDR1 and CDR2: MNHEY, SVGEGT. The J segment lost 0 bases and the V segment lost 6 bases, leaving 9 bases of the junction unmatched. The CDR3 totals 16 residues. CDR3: CASSKDRGGMNTEAFF. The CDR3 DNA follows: TGTGCCAGCAGCAAAGACAGGGGAGGGATGAACACTGAAGCTTTCTTT.

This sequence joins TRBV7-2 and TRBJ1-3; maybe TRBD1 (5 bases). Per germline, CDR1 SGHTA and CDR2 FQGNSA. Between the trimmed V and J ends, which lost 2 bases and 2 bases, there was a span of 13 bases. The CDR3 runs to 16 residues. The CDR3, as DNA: TGTGCCAGCAGCTTACGGACAAGGGGTGCTGGAAACACCATATATTTT. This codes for CASSLRTRGAGNTIYF.

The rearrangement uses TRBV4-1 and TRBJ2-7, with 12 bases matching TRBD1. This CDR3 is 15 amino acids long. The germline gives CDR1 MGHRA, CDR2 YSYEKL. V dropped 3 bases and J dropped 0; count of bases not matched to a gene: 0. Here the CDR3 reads CASSQGQGASYEQYF. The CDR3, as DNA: TGCGCCAGCAGCCAGGGACAGGGGGCCTCCTACGAGCAGTACTTC.